These 12 T cell receptor beta chains were sequenced from one sample in a study of blood T cells in healthy people across ages. Using a J-beta primer mix together with a sample-barcoded 5' primer, a second PCR was run for roughly 7 to 11 cycles. TCRdb itself ran the 5' RACE reads through MiXCR, one entry per CDR3 protein. The profile shows about 1 million distinct CDR3 sequences, 45% of them singletons. Specimen: blood. The source is a woman in her fifties or sixties in good health.

This clonotype was seen more than once but under ten times. This chain links TRBV12-3 or TRBV12-4 with TRBJ1-4, with 7 bases matching TRBD1. The CDR3 is 15 amino acids. Trimming removed 6 bases from V and 3 bases from J; junction bases left unmatched: 7. This CDR3 reads CASSREGQPNEKLFF. The CDR3 DNA reads as TGTGCCAGCAGCCGGGAGGGACAGCCTAATGAAAAACTGTTTTTT.

V is TRBV6-5 and J is TRBJ2-3; no reliable D call. The length of the CDR3 is 17 residues. The germline V and J ends were trimmed by 1 base and 7 bases, with 21 bases remaining between them. Per the germline V gene, CDR1 is MNHEY and CDR2 is SVGAGI. The CDR3 DNA is TGTGCCAGCAGTTACTTGGCAGGAACCTCGTTCGGGCATACGCAGTATTTT. Translating it yields CASSYLAGTSFGHTQYF.

This clonotype was found a few times. The CDR3 loop is CATSRDRGISGAFF. The CDR3 coding sequence is TGTGCCACCTCAAGGGACAGGGGTATCTCGGGTGCGTTCTTC. V gene TRBV15 combines with J gene TRBJ2-1; 10 nucleotides align to TRBD1. CDR3 length: 14 amino acids. The V gene's germline CDR1 is LNHNV and CDR2 YYDKDF (reference sequence). V was clipped by 8 bases and J by 15 bases; unmatched bases: 16. The full variable domain, its missing parts supplied by reference TRBV15 and TRBJ2-1, is DAMVIQNPRYQVTQFGKPVTLSCSQTLNHNVMYWYQQKSSQAPKLLFHYYDKDFNNEADTPDNFQSRRPNTSFCFLDIRSPGLGDTAMYLCATSRDRGISGAFFGPGTRLTVL.

This clonotype was detected only a few times. The chain joins TRBV7-6 to TRBJ2-3; 10 bases are a match to TRBD2. V lost 6 bases and J lost 6; bases outside the gene matches: 9. The CDR3 extends over 15 amino acids. CDR1 and CDR2 (germline): SGHVS, FNYEAQ. The CDR3 sequence: CASRRSGRAEDTQYF. Here the CDR3 DNA reads TGTGCCAGCAGGAGAAGCGGGAGGGCCGAGGATACGCAGTATTTT.

V gene TRBV20-1 combines with J gene TRBJ2-1; D unresolved. The J call may be mistaken, given a closer DNA end match to TRBJ2-7. The germline V gene has CDR1 DFQATT and CDR2 SNEGSKA (reference sequence). CDR3 length equals 13 residues. The CDR3 is CSASVPNYNEQYF. The DNA of the CDR3 is TGCAGTGCCAGCGTCCCTAACTACAATGAGCAGTACTTC.

This clonotype was seen only a few times. The J gene is TRBJ2-4, the V gene TRBV6-1; D is ambiguous. Germline lookup yields CDR1 MNHNS and CDR2 SASEGT. CDR3 size: 12 residues. V gave up 7 bases and J gave up 6 bases, with 10 bases separating them. The CDR3 protein is CASTPGANIQYF. Here the CDR3 DNA reads TGTGCCAGCACTCCCGGAGCAAACATTCAGTACTTC.

This clonotype was recorded at least ten times. This chain uses TRBV5-1 with TRBJ2-7; D not resolved. V was cut by 0 bases and J by 3 bases, with 7 bases left in between. The CDR3 is 13 residues long. Germline V gene data show CDR1 as SGHRS and CDR2 as YFSETQ. The CDR3 region has the DNA TGCGCCAGCAGCTTGGCCGGCAACTACGAGCAGTACTTC. Its protein product is CASSLAGNYEQYF.

The table lists this clonotype with a count of one. This chain joins TRBV5-1 and TRBJ1-1, with TRBD1 matching over 7 bases. The germline V gene has CDR1 SGHRS and CDR2 YFSETQ. The CDR3 has 16 residues. J was trimmed by 6 bases and V by 4 bases; bases with no gene match: 15. DNA of the CDR3: TGCGCCAGCAGCCAGGAAGGGACAGCGCCTTACGCTGAAGCTTTCTTT. Translating gives CASSQEGTAPYAEAFF. The variable domain in full, completed from reference TRBV5-1 and TRBJ1-1, reads KAGVTQTPRYLIKTRGQQVTLSCSPISGHRSVSWYQQTPGQGLQFLFEYFSETQRNKGNFPGRFSGRQFSNSRSEMNVSTLELGDSALYLCASSQEGTAPYAEAFFGQGTRLTVV.

The chain carries TRBV29-1 and TRBJ1-2; 7 nucleotides line up with TRBD1. With 0 bases clipped from V and 6 bases from J, the junction kept 19 bases outside the gene matches. CDR3 length: 18 residues. Germline assignment: CDR1 SQVTM and CDR2 ANQGSEA. The CDR3 reads CSVEDLRAKDRAKDGYTF. Here the CDR3 DNA reads TGCAGCGTTGAAGATCTTCGGGCGAAAGACAGGGCGAAGGATGGCTACACCTTC.

This clonotype was seen more than once but under ten times. The rearrangement uses TRBV10-3 and TRBJ2-7; possibly TRBD1 for D (5 bases). CDR1 and CDR2 (germline): ENHRY, SYGVKD. The CDR3 loop spans 14 amino acids. V was trimmed by 5 bases and J by 3 bases, leaving 14 bases between them. The CDR3 loop reads CAISTLQGIYEQYF. CDR3 coding DNA: TGTGCCATCAGTACACTCCAGGGTATCTACGAGCAGTACTTC.

This clonotype turned up a few times. The chain links TRBV20-1 to TRBJ2-5; 7 nucleotides align to TRBD1. This CDR3 is built from 16 residues. The germline CDR1 and CDR2 sequences are DFQATT and SNEGSKA (reference sequence). V shed 0 bases, J shed 2 bases, and the junction held 9 bases outside the gene matches. The DNA of the CDR3 is TGCAGTGCTAGAGACCCTTCAAAGGGACAGCAAGAGACCCAGTACTTC. Its protein is CSARDPSKGQQETQYF.

The chain couples TRBV3-1 to TRBJ1-2, with no clear D. CDR1 and CDR2 from the germline V gene are LGHDT and YNNKEL (reference sequence). This CDR3 spans 14 amino acids. V was shortened by 0 bases and J by 8 bases, with 13 bases between the two germline ends. CDR3 DNA sequence: TGTGCCAGCAGCCAAGATCTAGGGCGCTCCGGCTACACCTTC. Residues: CASSQDLGRSGYTF.